This record covers a single T cell receptor (beta chain). Antigen unknown. Every patient was affected by relapse after autologous stem cell transplantation, while exposure to brentuximab vedotin was not uniform. Magnetic negative selection was used to purify CD4+ T cells from PBMCs that had been thawed. The data were produced by immunoSEQ multiplex PCR, yet TCRdb's version contains in-frame clones alone and is incomplete. Among about 7,700 clones listed, around 86% were seen once. This entry belongs to a study of PD-1 blockade in classical Hodgkin lymphoma. The study, taken as a whole, reports: As was reported, newly diagnosed patients showed lower baseline TCR diversity than healthy donors did. The causes of the repertoire differences, possibly disease activity or prior therapy, remain undefined.

CDR1 and CDR2 from the germline V gene are LNHDA and SQIVND (reference sequence). J was trimmed by 5 bases and V by 6 bases; bases with no gene match: 14. The CDR3 is 17 amino acids. The sequenced sample was CD4+ T cells from blood, obtained at baseline. The source of this sequence is a human donor with classical Hodgkin lymphoma. This chain links TRBV19 with TRBJ2-5; 11 bases agree with TRBD1. The CDR3 reads CASSQIGGQGGWETQYF. CDR3 coding DNA: TGTGCCAGTAGCCAAATTGGGGGACAGGGGGGCTGGGAGACCCAGTACTTC.